The 15 T cell receptor beta chains given below trace back to one sample, sequenced in a study of tumor-infiltrating lymphocytes in primary liver carcinoma. Scientists recovered RNA and DNA together from around 20-30 mg of unsorted bulk tissue. Total RNA amounting to 500 ng was the source from which TCR beta cDNA was made with a constant-region primer. Amplification in three nested multiplex PCR rounds with slightly modified ARM-PCR gave rise to TCR beta libraries. Forward primers for TRBV1-TRBV30 and a C-beta reverse primer served the first two PCR rounds, at about 10 cycles each. Each CDR3 protein gets one entry after TCRdb re-called the multiplex PCR reads with MiXCR. The table has roughly 91,000 distinct CDR3 sequences, around two thirds seen once. The sequenced sample consisted of liver tumor tissue from sampling region 5. Specified subset: tumor region T5, tumor centre. Receptors were obtained from a woman in her sixties with primary liver carcinoma and hepatitis B virus infection.

On this clonotype itself: A much more abundant neighbour one base away suggests this may be a read error. The rearrangement uses TRBV5-6 and TRBJ2-5, with 8 positions matching TRBD2. The CDR3 consists of 16 residues. The junction had 9 bases not matched to a gene; V was cut back by 4 bases and J by 1 base. Germline V gene lookup returns CDR1 SGHDT and CDR2 YYEEEE. For the CDR3, the DNA is TGTGCCAGCAGCCTCCGACTAGCGAGGGGCCAAGAGACCCAGTACTTC. This gives the protein CASSLRLARGQETQYF. Based on the CDR3 plus reference TRBV5-6 and TRBJ2-5, the full variable domain is DAGVTQSPTHLIKTRGQQVTLRCSPKSGHDTVSWYQQALGQGPQFIFQYYEEEERQRGNFPDRFSGHQFPNYSSELNVNALLLGDSALYLCASSLRLARGQETQYFGPGTRLLVL.

Points on this clonotype: The junction departs from the called germline gene at one end, perhaps through a read error. J is TRBJ2-3 and V is TRBV11-2, with 7 bases lining up with TRBD2. CDR1 SGHAT and CDR2 FQNNGV come from the germline V gene. The CDR3 spans 17 residues. The CDR3, as DNA: TGTACCAGCAGCTTAGGGATTCGAAGGGAGGGCACAGATACGCAGTGTTTT. Encoded protein: CTSSLGIRREGTDTQCF.

As regards this clonotype: Compared with germline, one end of the junction differs, possibly owing to a read error. The rearrangement uses TRBV11-2 and TRBJ1-3, with 9 bases fitting TRBD1. CDR1 SGHAT and CDR2 FQNNGV come from the germline V gene. This CDR3 has 19 residues. The CDR3 sequence is CAGSSRQDRGAYSGYTIYF. CDR3 nucleotides: TGTGCCGGCAGCTCACGCCAGGACAGGGGAGCGTACTCTGGATACACCATATATTTT.

This clonotype occurred many times. One junction end disagrees with the germline gene, perhaps due to a read error. This sequence joins TRBV7-7 and TRBJ2-7, with TRBD2 matching 8 bases. The V gene's germline CDR1 is SSHAT and CDR2 FNYEAQ (reference sequence). The CDR3 consists of 13 residues. The CDR3 DNA reads TGTGCTAGCAGCCGGGCGGGAGGCGACGAGCAGTACTTC. Its protein product is CASSRAGGDEQYF.

About this clonotype: One end of the junction is discordant with germline, which a read error may explain. The chain has TRBV11-2 and TRBJ2-7, with a possible D match to TRBD2 (6 bases). The length of the CDR3 is 13 residues. CDR1 is SGHAT, CDR2 FQNNGV, per germline. The CDR3 DNA follows: TGTGCCAGCGGCTTGGGACTTTACTACGAACAGTACTTC. Amino acid sequence: CASGLGLYYEQYF.

A remark on this clonotype: The junction departs from the called germline gene at one end, perhaps through a read error. The chain carries TRBV11-2 and TRBJ2-1; D is undetermined. Per germline, CDR1 SGHAT and CDR2 FQNNGV. The CDR3 loop spans 13 amino acids. The CDR3, as DNA: TGTGCCAGCAGCCCCCACGCCTACAATGAGCAGTCCTTC. Protein: CASSPHAYNEQSF.

About this clonotype itself: Its ends do not fully match the called genes, so a read error is possible. V is TRBV11-2 and J is TRBJ1-1; the D is unclear. From germline, CDR1 is SGHAT and CDR2 FQNNGV. This CDR3 has 13 amino acids. Here the CDR3 DNA reads TGTGCCAGCAACCTCGGGCTGAACACTGAAGCTTTCTTC. Translation: CASNLGLNTEAFF.

Comment on this clonotype: This may be a read error, as it is one base from a much larger clone. Because it lacks the conserved phenylalanine or tryptophan at the end, this CDR3 is likely a read error. The genes are TRBV5-1 and TRBJ2-1, with 10 bases fitting TRBD2. The V gene's germline CDR1 is SGHRS and CDR2 YFSETQ. The CDR3 totals 14 residues. V shed 6 bases and J 8 bases; nucleotides not matched to a gene: 8. CDR3 nucleotide sequence: TGCGCCAGCAAAAGCGGGAGGGCCGAGGATGAGCAGTTCTCC. Amino acid sequence: CASKSGRAEDEQFS.

A remark on this clonotype: This CDR3 is missing its conserved last phenylalanine or tryptophan, likely due to a read error. V usage is TRBV11-2 and J usage is TRBJ2-5; 9 bases line up with TRBD2. The CDR3 extends over 16 amino acids. CDR1 is SGHAT and CDR2 is FQNNGV in the germline V gene. The CDR3 here is CTSSYSRGSGRETQYS. CDR3 in DNA: TGTACCAGCAGCTACTCCCGTGGTAGCGGGAGAGAGACCCAGTACTCT.

This clonotype was seen many times. The missing conserved phenylalanine or tryptophan at the end of this CDR3 makes a read error likely. Because the CDR3's place on the DNA is in doubt, the DNA is left out and the CDR3 is given as listed by TCRdb. The chain combines TRBV5-6 with TRBJ2-7; TRBD2 is the table's D call, not checked against the DNA. The CDR3 spans 12 amino acids, including both terminal residues. CDR1 is SGHDT, CDR2 YYEEEE, per germline. The CDR3 loop reads CASSLMPGPPSI.

This clonotype was recorded at least ten times. The chain combines TRBV5-4 with TRBJ1-1, with D hard to call. The ends were cut back, 0 bases at V and 0 bases at J, with 6 bases in the middle. CDR3 length: 14 residues. Germline V CDR1 and CDR2: SGHNT, YYREEE (reference sequence). DNA for the CDR3: TGTGCCAGCAGCTTGGAGCTGGTGAACACTGAAGCTTTCTTT. Translated: CASSLELVNTEAFF.

The table lists this clonotype with many counts. The chain combines TRBV12-3 or TRBV12-4 with TRBJ1-1; D is undetermined. The CDR3 contains 14 residues. V shed 4 bases and J shed 4 bases, with 13 bases lying between them. DNA of the CDR3: TGTGCCAGCAGTTGGTCGGGGTCTAGCACTGAAGCTTTCTTT. Its translation: CASSWSGSSTEAFF.

Notes on this clonotype: A much larger clone is a single base away; this may be a read error. The chain links TRBV11-1 to TRBJ2-2; D not resolved. The CDR3 is made up of 13 amino acids. Looked up from germline, CDR1 is SGHAT and CDR2 is FQDESV (reference sequence). The CDR3 spells CAGSSWDTGELFF. In nucleotides, the CDR3 is TGTGCCGGCAGCTCTTGGGACACCGGGGAGCTGTTTTTT.

This clonotype came up a few times. A single base separates this from a much larger clone, so it may be a read error. This sequence joins TRBV12-3 or TRBV12-4 and TRBJ1-1; 9 bases match TRBD1. Unmatched junction bases numbered 3, after V lost 6 bases and J lost 1 base. The CDR3 is made up of 14 amino acids. The CDR3 here is CASSATGGNTEAFF. The CDR3 DNA reads as TGTGCCAGCAGCGCGACAGGGGGGAACACTGAAGCTTTCTTT.

The chain joins TRBV5-1 to TRBJ1-6; D is undetermined. V lost 0 bases and J lost 3, with 4 bases in between. CDR1 is SGHRS, CDR2 YFSETQ, per germline. CDR3 length equals 14 residues. CDR3 region: CASSLESYNSPLHF. The CDR3 bases are TGCGCCAGCAGCTTGGAAAGCTATAATTCACCCCTCCACTTT.